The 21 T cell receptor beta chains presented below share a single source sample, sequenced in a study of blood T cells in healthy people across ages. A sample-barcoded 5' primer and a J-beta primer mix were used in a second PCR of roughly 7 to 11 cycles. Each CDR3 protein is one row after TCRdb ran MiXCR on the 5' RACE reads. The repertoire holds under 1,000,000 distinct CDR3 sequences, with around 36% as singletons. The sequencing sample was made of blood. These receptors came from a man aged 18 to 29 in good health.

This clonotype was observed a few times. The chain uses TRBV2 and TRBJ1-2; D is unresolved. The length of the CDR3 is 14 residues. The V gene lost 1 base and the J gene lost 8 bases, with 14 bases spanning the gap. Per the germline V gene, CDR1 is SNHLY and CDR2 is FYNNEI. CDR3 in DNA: TGTGCCAGCAGTGAAGGTCGCGGTCTGTGGGGCTACACCTTC. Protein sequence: CASSEGRGLWGYTF.

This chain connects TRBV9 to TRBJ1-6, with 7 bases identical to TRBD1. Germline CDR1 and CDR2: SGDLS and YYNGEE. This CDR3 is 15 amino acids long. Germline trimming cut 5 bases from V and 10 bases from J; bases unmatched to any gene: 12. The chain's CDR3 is CASSPLGQSSSPLHF. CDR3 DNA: TGTGCCAGCAGTCCCTTGGGACAGAGTAGCTCACCCCTCCACTTT.

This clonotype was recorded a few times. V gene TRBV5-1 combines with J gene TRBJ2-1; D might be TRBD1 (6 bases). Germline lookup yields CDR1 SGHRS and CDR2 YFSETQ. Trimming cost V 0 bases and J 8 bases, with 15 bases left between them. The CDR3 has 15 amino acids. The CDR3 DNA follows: TGCGCCAGCAGCTTGGATTCCTCTGGGGGCGATGAGCAGTTCTTC. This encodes CASSLDSSGGDEQFF. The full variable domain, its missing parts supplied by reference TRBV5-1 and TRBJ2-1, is KAGVTQTPRYLIKTRGQQVTLSCSPISGHRSVSWYQQTPGQGLQFLFEYFSETQRNKGNFPGRFSGRQFSNSRSEMNVSTLELGDSALYLCASSLDSSGGDEQFFGPGTRLTVL.

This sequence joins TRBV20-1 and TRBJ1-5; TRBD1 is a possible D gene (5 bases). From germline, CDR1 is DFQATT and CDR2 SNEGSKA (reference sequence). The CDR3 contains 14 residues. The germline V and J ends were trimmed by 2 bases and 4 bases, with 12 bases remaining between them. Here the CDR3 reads CSARRGQLNQPQHF. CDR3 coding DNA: TGCAGTGCTAGACGTGGACAATTGAATCAGCCCCAGCATTTT.

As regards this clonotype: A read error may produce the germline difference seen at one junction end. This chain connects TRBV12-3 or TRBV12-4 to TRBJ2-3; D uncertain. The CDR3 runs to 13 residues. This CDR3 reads CASSFYSADAQYF. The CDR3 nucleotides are TGTGCCAGCAGTTTCTACAGTGCAGATGCGCAGTATTTT.

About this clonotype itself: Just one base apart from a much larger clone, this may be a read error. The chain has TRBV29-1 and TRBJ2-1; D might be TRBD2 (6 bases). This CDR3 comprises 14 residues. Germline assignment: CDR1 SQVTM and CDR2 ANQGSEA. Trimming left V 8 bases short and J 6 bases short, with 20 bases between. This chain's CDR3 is CSTSQAAGSNEQFF. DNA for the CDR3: TGCAGCACGTCCCAAGCAGCGGGTTCCAATGAGCAGTTCTTC.

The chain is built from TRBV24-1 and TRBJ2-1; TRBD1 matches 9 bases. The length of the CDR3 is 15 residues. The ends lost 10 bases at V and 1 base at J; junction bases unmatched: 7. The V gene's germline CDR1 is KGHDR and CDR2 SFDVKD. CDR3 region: CATDRGGGSYNEQFF. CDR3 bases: TGTGCCACGGACAGGGGTGGCGGGTCCTACAATGAGCAGTTCTTC.

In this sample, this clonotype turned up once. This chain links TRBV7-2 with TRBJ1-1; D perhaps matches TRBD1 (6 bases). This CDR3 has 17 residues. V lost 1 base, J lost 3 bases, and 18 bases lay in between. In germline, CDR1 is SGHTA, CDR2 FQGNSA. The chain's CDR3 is CASSLGSGGRVDTEAFF. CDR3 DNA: TGTGCCAGCAGCTTAGGGTCTGGGGGCAGGGTCGACACTGAAGCTTTCTTT.

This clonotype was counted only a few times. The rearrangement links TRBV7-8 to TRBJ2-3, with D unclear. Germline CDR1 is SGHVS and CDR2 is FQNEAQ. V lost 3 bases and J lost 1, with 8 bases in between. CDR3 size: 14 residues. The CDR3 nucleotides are TGTGCCAGCAGCTTCCCCGACGGCACAGATACGCAGTATTTT. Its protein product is CASSFPDGTDTQYF.

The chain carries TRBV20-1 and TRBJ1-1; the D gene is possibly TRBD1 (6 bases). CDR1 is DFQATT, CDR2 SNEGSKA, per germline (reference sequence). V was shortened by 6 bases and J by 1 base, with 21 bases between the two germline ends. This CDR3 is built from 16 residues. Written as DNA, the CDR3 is TGCAGTGCGCGGATTCCGGGACATTTGGGGAACACTGAAGCTTTCTTT. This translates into CSARIPGHLGNTEAFF.

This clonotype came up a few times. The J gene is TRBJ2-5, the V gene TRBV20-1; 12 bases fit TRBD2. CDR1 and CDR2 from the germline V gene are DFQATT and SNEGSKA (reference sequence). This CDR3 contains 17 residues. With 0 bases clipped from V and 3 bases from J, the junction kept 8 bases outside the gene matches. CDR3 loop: CSARDYGASGGEETQYF. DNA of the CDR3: TGCAGTGCTAGAGATTACGGGGCTAGCGGGGGGGAAGAGACCCAGTACTTC.

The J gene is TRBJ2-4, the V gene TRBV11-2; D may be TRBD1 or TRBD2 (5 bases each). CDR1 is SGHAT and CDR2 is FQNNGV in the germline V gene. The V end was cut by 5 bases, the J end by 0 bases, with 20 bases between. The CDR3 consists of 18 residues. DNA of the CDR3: TGTGCCAGCAGCCAGGGTAGGGGCGGGTCAGTAGCCAAAAACATTCAGTACTTC. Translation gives CASSQGRGGSVAKNIQYF.

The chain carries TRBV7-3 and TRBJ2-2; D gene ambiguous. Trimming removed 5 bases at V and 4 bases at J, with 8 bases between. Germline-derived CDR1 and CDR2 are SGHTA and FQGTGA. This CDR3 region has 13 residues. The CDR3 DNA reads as TGTGCCAGCAGCACAGAACCCACCGGGGAGCTGTTTTTT. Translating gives CASSTEPTGELFF.

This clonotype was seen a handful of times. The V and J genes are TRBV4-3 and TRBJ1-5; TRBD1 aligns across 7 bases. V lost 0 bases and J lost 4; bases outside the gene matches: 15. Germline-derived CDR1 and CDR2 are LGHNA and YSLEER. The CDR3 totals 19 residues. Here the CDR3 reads CASSQDRDSTGMGNQPQHF. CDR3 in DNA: TGCGCCAGCAGCCAAGATAGGGACTCGACAGGGATGGGGAATCAGCCCCAGCATTTT.

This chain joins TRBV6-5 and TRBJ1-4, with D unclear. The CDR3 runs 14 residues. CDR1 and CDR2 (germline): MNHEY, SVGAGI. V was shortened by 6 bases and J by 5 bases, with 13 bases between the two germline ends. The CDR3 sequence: CASRPTVQNEKLFF. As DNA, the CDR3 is TGTGCCAGCAGACCGACGGTGCAAAATGAAAAACTGTTTTTT.

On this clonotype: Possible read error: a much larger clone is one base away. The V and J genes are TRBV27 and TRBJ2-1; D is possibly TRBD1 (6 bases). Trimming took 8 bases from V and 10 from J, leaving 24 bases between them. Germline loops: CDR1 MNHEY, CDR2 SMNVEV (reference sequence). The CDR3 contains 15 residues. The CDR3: CASHEFGAGADEQFF. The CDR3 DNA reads TGTGCCAGCCACGAATTCGGGGCAGGGGCGGACGAGCAGTTCTTC.

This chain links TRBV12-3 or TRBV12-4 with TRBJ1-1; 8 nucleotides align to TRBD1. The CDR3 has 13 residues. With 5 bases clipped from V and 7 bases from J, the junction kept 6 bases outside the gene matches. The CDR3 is CASSLRQGNEAFF. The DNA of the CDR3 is TGTGCCAGCAGTCTGAGACAGGGGAATGAAGCTTTCTTT.

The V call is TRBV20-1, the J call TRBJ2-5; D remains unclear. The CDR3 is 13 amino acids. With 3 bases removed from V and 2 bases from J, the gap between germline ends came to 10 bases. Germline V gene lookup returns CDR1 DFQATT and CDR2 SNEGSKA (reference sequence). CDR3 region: CSASRADQETQYF. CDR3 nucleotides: TGCAGTGCTAGCCGGGCGGATCAAGAGACCCAGTACTTC.

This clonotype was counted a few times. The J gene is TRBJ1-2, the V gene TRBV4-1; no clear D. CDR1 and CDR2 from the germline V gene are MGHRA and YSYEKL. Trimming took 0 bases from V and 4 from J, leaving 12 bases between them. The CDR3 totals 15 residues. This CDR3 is CASSQEDQLRYGYTF. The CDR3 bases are TGCGCCAGCAGCCAAGAAGATCAACTCCGCTATGGCTACACCTTC.

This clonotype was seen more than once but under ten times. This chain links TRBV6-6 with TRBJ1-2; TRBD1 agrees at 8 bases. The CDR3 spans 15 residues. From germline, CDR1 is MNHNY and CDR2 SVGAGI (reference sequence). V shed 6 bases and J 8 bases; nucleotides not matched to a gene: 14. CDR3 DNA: TGTGCCAGCAGCAACTCTCCGGACAGGGCCCAAGGCTACACCTTC. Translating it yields CASSNSPDRAQGYTF.

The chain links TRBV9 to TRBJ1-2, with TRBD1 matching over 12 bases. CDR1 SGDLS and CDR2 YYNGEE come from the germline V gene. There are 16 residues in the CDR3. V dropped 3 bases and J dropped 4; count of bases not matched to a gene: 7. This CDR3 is CASSEGQGARGYGYTF. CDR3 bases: TGTGCCAGCAGCGAGGGACAGGGGGCGAGGGGCTATGGCTACACCTTC.